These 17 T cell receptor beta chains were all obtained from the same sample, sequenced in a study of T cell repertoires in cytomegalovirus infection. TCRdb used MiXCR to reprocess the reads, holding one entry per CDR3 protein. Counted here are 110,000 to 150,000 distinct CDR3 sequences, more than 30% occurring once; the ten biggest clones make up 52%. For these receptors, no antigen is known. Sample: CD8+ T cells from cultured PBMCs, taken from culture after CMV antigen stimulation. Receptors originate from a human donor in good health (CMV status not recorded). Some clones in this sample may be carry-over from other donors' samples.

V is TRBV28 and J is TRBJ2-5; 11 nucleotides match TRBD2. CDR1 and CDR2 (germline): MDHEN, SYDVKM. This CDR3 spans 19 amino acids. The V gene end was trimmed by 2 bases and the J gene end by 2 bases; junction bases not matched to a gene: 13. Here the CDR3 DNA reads TGTGCCAGCAGTTTACCGGGTGGTTCTAGCGGGGGGTTTCAAGAGACCCAGTACTTC. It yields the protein CASSLPGGSSGGFQETQYF.

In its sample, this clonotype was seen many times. CDR3 bases: TGTGCCAGCAGCTTAGGATGGGGGACAGGGCCCAAGGGTGGGCAGTACTTC. Residues: CASSLGWGTGPKGGQYF. V and J are TRBV5-6 and TRBJ2-7, with 9 positions matching TRBD1. The germline gives CDR1 SGHDT, CDR2 YYEEEE. The CDR3 sequence is 17 residues long. Trimming at V came to 2 bases and at J to 9 bases, leaving 18 bases not matched to a gene.

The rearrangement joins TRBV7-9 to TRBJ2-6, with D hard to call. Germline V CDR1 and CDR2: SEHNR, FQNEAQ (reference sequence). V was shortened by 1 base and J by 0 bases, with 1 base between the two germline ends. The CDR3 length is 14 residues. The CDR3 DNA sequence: TGTGCCAGCAGCTTAGTCTCTGGGGCCAACGTCCTGACTTTC. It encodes CASSLVSGANVLTF. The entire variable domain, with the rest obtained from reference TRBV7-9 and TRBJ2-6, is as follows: DTGVSQNPRHKITKRGQNVTFRCDPISEHNRLYWYRQTLGQGPEFLTYFQNEAQLEKSRLLSDRFSAERPKGSFSTLEIQRTEQGDSAMYLCASSLVSGANVLTFGAGSRLTVL.

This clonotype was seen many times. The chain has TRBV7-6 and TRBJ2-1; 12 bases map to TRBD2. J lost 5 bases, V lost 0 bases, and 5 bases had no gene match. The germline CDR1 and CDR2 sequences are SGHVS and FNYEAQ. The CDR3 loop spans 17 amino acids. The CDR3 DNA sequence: TGTGCCAGCAGCTTAGCGCCTAGCGGGGGGGCTGACAATGAGCAGTTCTTC. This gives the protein CASSLAPSGGADNEQFF.

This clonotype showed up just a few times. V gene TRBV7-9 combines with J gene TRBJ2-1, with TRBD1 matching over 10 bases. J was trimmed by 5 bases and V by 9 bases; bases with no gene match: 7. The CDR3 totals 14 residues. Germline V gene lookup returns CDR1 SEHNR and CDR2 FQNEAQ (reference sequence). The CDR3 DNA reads TGTGCCAGTAGGGACAGGGGAACCCACAATGAGCAGTTCTTC. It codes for CASRDRGTHNEQFF.

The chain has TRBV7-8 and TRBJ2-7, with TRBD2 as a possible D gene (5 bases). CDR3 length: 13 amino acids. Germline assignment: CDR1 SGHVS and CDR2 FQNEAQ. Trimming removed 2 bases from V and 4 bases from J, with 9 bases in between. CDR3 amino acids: CASSLRGAYEQYF. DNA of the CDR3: TGTGCCAGCAGCTTACGGGGAGCTTACGAGCAGTACTTC.

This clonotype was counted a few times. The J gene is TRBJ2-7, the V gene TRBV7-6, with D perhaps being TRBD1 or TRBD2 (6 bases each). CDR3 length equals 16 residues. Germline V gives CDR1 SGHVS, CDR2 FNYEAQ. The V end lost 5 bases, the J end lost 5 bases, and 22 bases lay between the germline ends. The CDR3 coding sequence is TGTGCCAGCAGCCTAGGGGGGAGGACACTTCACCACGAGCAGTACTTC. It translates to CASSLGGRTLHHEQYF.

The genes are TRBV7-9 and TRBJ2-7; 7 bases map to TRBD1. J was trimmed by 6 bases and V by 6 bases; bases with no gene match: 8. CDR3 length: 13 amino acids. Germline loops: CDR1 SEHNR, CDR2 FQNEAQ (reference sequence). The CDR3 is CASRSRQGAEQYF. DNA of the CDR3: TGTGCCAGCAGGTCAAGACAGGGAGCCGAGCAGTACTTC.

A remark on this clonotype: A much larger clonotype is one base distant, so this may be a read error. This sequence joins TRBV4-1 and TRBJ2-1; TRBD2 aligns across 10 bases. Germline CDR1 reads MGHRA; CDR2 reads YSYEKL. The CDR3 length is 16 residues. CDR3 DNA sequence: TGCGCCAGCAGCCAGGCCCTAGCGGGGGCCAGCAATGTGCAGTTCTTC. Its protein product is CASSQALAGASNVQFF.

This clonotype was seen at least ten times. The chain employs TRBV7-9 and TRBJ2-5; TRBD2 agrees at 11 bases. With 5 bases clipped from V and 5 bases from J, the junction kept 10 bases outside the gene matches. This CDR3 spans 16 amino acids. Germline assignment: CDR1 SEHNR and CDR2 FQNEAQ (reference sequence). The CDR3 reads CASSPLAGGYMETQYF. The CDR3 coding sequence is TGTGCCAGCAGCCCTCTAGCGGGGGGATACATGGAGACCCAGTACTTC.

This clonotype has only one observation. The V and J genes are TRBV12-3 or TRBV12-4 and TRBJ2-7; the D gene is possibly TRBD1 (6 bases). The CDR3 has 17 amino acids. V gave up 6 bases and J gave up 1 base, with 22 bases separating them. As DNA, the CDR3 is TGTGCCAGCAGCCAGGACCTGCCAGGGGATGAGTCCTACGAGCAGTACTTC. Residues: CASSQDLPGDESYEQYF.

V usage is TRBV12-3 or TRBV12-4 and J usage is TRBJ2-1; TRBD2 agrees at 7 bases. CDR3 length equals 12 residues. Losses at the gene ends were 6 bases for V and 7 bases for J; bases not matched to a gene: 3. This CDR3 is CASSRTRNEQFF. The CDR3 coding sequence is TGTGCCAGCAGCCGGACTAGGAATGAGCAGTTCTTC.

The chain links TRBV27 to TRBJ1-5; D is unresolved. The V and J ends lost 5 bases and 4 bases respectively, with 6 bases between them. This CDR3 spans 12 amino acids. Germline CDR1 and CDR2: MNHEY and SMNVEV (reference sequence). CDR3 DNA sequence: TGTGCCAGCAGTGAACTTAATCAGCCCCAGCATTTT. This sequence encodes CASSELNQPQHF.

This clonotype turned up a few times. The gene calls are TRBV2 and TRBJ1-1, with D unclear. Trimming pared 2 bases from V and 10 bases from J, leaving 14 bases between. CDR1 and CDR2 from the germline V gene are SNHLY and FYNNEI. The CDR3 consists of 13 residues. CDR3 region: CASSESVSLGAFF. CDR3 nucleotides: TGTGCCAGCAGTGAATCGGTATCCCTGGGAGCTTTCTTT.

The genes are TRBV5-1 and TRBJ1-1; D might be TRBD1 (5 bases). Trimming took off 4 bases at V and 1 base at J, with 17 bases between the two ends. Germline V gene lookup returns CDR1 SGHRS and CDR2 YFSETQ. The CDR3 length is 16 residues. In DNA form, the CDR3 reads TGCGCCAGCAGCCCCAGGTCAGGACAATCGAACACTGAAGCTTTCTTT. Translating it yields CASSPRSGQSNTEAFF.

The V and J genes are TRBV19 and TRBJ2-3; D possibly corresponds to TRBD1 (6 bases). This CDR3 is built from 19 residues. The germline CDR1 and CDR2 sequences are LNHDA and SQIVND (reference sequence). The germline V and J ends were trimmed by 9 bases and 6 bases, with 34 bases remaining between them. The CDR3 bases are TGTGCCAGCGTACAACTATCCCCCTCGGGACATTTAATACCCGATACGCAGTATTTT. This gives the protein CASVQLSPSGHLIPDTQYF.

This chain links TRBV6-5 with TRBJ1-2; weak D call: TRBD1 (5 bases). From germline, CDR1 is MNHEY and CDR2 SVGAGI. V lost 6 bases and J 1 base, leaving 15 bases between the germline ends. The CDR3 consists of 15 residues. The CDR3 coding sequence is TGTGCCAGCAGAACTGACAGAGACGTTAACTATGGCTACACCTTC. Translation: CASRTDRDVNYGYTF.